This T cell receptor (beta chain) was found in a study of blood T cell repertoires in COVID-19. Overall study: From the United States, Italy and Spain came samples of acute and convalescent COVID-19. PBMCs, B-cell-depleted T cells, or T cells were the source of the cDNA or gDNA that made up the material.

CDR1 and CDR2 from the germline V gene are MGHDK and SYGVNS. Trimming cost V 3 bases and J 8 bases; bases outside gene matches: 8. This CDR3 is 16 amino acids long. Authors' processing steps: Amplification of reference gene primers was used by the study to estimate nucleated cell counts. Libraries were prepared by immunoSEQ multiplex PCR; TCRdb keeps only in-frame clonotypes and omits some of them. V, J and clone size are taken as reported in that table, and D and trimming were inferred from the DNA itself. The sample holds roughly 190,000 clones, 70% to 90% seen once. The sequenced material came from peripheral blood. This chain uses TRBV25-1 with TRBJ2-1; 12 nucleotides align to TRBD2. This TCR was recovered from a woman in her thirties or forties who had recovered from COVID-19. The CDR3 loop reads CASSDFTSGRRYEQFF. DNA of the CDR3: TGTGCCAGCAGTGACTTCACTAGCGGGAGGCGGTATGAGCAGTTCTTC.